This T cell receptor (beta chain) was identified during a study of T cell responses to AZD1222 COVID-19 vaccine. Regarding the study as a whole: White British donors predominated, females outnumbered males, and clonal diversity was possibly underestimated. Nearly half of unique spike-specific TCRs reportedly avoided B.1.351 and B.1.1.7 mutated regions. CD4 TCRs covered the whole spike, strongest at regions 160-218 and 743-854. Sampled repertoires all dated from after the peak T cell response.

About this clone itself: Its antigen remains unidentified.

Sequencing was performed with immunoSEQ multiplex PCR; in TCRdb, only in-frame clones are kept and a portion is missing. Among about 76,000 clones listed, 70% to 90% were seen once. The sequences come from peripheral blood, collected on day 0 of MenACWY control vaccination. The source of this sequence is an adult in good health.

This chain's CDR3 is CASSPPGTAATNEKLFF. CDR3 nucleotides: TGTGCCAGCTCACCACCGGGGACCGCCGCAACTAATGAAAAACTGTTTTTT. V is TRBV18 and J is TRBJ1-4; a weak D match, TRBD1 (5 bases). Trimming took off 0 bases at V and 0 bases at J, with 11 bases between the two ends. The germline V gene has CDR1 KGHSH and CDR2 LQKENI. CDR3 length: 17 residues. Drawing the rest from reference TRBV18 and TRBJ1-4, the complete variable domain is NAGVMQNPRHLVRRRGQEARLRCSPMKGHSHVYWYRQLPEEGLKFMVYLQKENIIDESGMPKERFSAEFPKEGPSILRIQQVVRGDSAAYFCASSPPGTAATNEKLFFGSGTQLSVL.